In its sample, the clone carrying this T cell receptor (beta chain) was seen once. Germline V gene sequence: CDR1 MNHEY, CDR2 SVGAGI. The CDR3 sequence is 11 residues long. V dropped 7 bases and J dropped 10 bases, with 13 bases sitting between them. Study processing details: Researchers report that nucleated cell counts were estimated from reference gene primer amplification. TCRdb's copy holds only in-frame clones and misses some; the assay was immunoSEQ multiplex PCR. From that table come the V and J calls and clone size; the DNA was used to work out D and trimming. The data hold more than 120,000 clones, with approximately 90% observed a single time. The data belong to a study of blood T cell repertoires in COVID-19.

The receptor comes from a human donor in a cohort sampled during active COVID-19. The sequenced sample consisted of peripheral blood. The chain employs TRBV6-5 and TRBJ1-1, with D perhaps matching TRBD1 (6 bases). DNA for the CDR3: TGTGCCAGCAAACAGGGAGAGAGAGCTTTCTTT. Protein: CASKQGERAFF.